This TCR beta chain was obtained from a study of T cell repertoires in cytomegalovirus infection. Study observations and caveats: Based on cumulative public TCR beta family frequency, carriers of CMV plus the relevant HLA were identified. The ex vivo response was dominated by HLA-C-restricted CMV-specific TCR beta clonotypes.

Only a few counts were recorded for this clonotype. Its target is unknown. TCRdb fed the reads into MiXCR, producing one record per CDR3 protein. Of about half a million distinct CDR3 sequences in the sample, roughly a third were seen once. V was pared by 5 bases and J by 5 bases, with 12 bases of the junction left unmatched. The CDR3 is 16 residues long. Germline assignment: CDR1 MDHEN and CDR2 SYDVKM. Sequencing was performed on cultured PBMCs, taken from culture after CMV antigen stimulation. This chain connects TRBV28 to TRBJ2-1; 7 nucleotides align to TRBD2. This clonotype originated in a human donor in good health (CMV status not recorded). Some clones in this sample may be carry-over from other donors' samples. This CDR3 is CASSPPEAGANNEQFF. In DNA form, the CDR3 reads TGTGCCAGCAGTCCCCCAGAGGCGGGAGCGAACAATGAGCAGTTCTTC.